This TCR beta chain was found in a study of cytomegalovirus exposure and HLA in healthy donors. Study outcomes and limitations: A later analysis found that most CMV-associated TCR beta chains appeared HLA-restricted. Association of a missense DCLRE1C variant with TCR beta V- and J-gene trimming was reported in a later analysis.

CDR3 size: 11 residues. Germline V gene data show CDR1 as GTSNPN and CDR2 as SVGIG (reference sequence). V shed 0 bases and J 11 bases; nucleotides not matched to a gene: 3. As to this clone: Its cognate antigen is unknown.

It was with 60 Vbeta and 13 Jbeta primers that the PCR ran. Repertoires were generated with immunoSEQ multiplex PCR, while TCRdb's copy carries only in-frame clones and drops some. The table records 130,000 or so clones, roughly 80% of them present only once. The V call is TRBV30, the J call TRBJ1-1, with 7 bases matching TRBD1. The sequencing input was PBMCs. This TCR derives from a female donor in good health and CMV-seronegative. CDR3 in amino acids: CAWSVQGRAFF. CDR3 nucleotide sequence: TGTGCCTGGAGTGTACAGGGGAGGGCTTTCTTT.